This is a list of T cell receptor beta chains from one sample in a study of blood T cell repertoires in COVID-19. The data were produced by immunoSEQ multiplex PCR, yet TCRdb's version contains in-frame clones alone and is incomplete. The data hold around 280,000 clones, with roughly 91% observed a single time. The sample taken for sequencing was peripheral blood. Source of these receptors: a woman in her 30s with COVID-19, enrolled during active disease. The CDR3 runs from the conserved cysteine through the conserved F or W. D genes are given only for firm matches.

d_gene,v_gene,j_gene,CDR3aa,CDR3nt
NA,TRBV6-4,TRBJ2-1,CASSDSPRERGEQFF,TGTGCCAGCAGTGACAGTCCCAGGGAAAGGGGTGAGCAGTTCTTC
TRBD2,TRBV5-1,TRBJ2-1,CASSRTSGASYNEQFF,TGCGCCAGCAGCAGGACTAGCGGGGCGTCCTACAATGAGCAGTTCTTC
NA,TRBV13,TRBJ2-7,CASSFGETSYEQYF,TGTGCCAGCAGCTTTGGAGAAACGTCCTACGAGCAGTACTTC
NA,TRBV7-9,TRBJ1-6,CAAGGDSPLHF,TGTGCCGCCGGAGGTGACTCACCCCTCCACTTT
NA,TRBV19,TRBJ2-7,CASSNPRDTSYEQYF,TGTGCCAGTAGTAATCCCCGGGACACCTCCTACGAGCAGTACTTC
TRBD2,TRBV9,TRBJ2-3,CASSARPGGAGTDTQYF,TGTGCCAGCAGCGCCCGACCGGGGGGAGCTGGCACAGATACGCAGTATTTT
TRBD1,TRBV6-6,TRBJ1-2,CASSPVQGNGYTF,TGTGCCAGCAGTCCCGTACAGGGGAATGGCTACACCTTC
NA,TRBV20-1,TRBJ1-2,CSASLLNTF,TGCAGTGCTAGCCTGCTAAACACCTTC
TRBD1,TRBV4-1,TRBJ1-4,CASSQEGQGAEKLFF,TGCGCCAGCAGCCAGGAAGGACAGGGGGCTGAAAAACTGTTTTTT
NA,TRBV12-3/TRBV12-4,TRBJ1-2,CASTRQSYGYTF,TGTGCCAGCACGAGGCAGTCCTATGGCTACACCTTC
NA,TRBV19,TRBJ1-2,CASRLAAVYGYTF,TGTGCCAGTAGATTAGCGGCAGTCTATGGCTACACCTTC
TRBD2,TRBV28,TRBJ2-5,CASTTPRTSGGGETQYF,TGTGCCAGCACAACCCCCCGGACTAGCGGGGGCGGAGAGACCCAGTACTTC
NA,TRBV5-1,TRBJ2-5,CASSLSGGETQYF,TGCGCCAGCAGCTTGTCTGGAGGGGAGACCCAGTACTTC